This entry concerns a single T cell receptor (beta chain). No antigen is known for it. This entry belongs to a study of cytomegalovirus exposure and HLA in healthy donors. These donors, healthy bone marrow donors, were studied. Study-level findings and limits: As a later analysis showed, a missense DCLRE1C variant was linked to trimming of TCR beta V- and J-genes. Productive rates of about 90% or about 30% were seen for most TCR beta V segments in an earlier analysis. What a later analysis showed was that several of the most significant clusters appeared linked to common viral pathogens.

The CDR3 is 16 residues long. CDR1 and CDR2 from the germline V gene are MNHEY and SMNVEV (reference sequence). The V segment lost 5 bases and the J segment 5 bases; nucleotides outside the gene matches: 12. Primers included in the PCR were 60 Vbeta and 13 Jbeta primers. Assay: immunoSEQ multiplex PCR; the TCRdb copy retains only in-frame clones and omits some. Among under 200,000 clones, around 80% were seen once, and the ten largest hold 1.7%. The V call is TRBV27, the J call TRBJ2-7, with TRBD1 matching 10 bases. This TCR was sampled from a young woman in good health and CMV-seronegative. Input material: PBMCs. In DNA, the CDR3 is TGTGCCAGCAGTGACAGACAGGGGGCGAACCTCAACGAGCAGTACTTC. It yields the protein CASSDRQGANLNEQYF.